This T cell receptor (beta chain) was sequenced during a study of shared clonotypes between healthy human individuals (dated by TCRdb to 2020 to 2021). About the study as a whole: The cohort included three men and two women between 18 and 49 years of age. For each donor, CD4 naive and CD4 memory were each given three plates, CD8 naive was given two plates, and CD8 memory was given one plate. Blood TCR repertoires of roughly five healthy adults were deeply sequenced to estimate repertoire size and the extent of clonotype sharing between individuals. To increase sequencing depth and limit assay-specific biases, TCR repertoire library preparation and sequencing were carried out by different laboratories using diverse techniques. Each donor's leukapheresis produced roughly between about 0.9 and 9.5 billion PBMCs. Study-wide findings and limitations: Sharing across a handful of donors was observed for roughly 5% of naive CD4, less than 4% of naive CD8, 2% to 2.5% of memory CD4, and around 0.4% of memory CD8 clonotypes. Higher generation probabilities were observed for clonotypes shared by all four sorted-subset donors than for non-shared clonotypes. The small number of donors limited the genetic and exposure-history diversity represented. Sampling was limited to blood, and TCR repertoires in tissue likely differ from TCR repertoires in blood. Estimated clonotype richness was generally larger for naive than for memory subsets. Pairwise subsampling led to the expectation that sequencing depth would affect the degree of clonotype sharing among donors. Rarefaction of sorted-subset datasets indicated incomplete sequencing despite the large sequencing depth.

The donors were healthy, HIV-negative adults with no recently reported acute infections or vaccinations. All donors were Caucasian adults living in Nashville, Tennessee, USA. CD4+ T cells were enriched through magnetic negative selection, after which naive cells were positively selected on CD45RA and the remaining negative fraction served as the memory subset. After blood collection by leukapheresis, PBMCs were isolated using Ficoll-Histopaque density gradient centrifugation and then cryopreserved in the vapor phase of liquid nitrogen. Analytical flow cytometry was used to check the purity and quantity of every magnetically sorted T cell population. Genomic DNA was isolated from each sorted fraction and quantified by UV absorbance on a Nanodrop 2000c. TCR CDR3 regions were amplified from genomic DNA by multiplex PCR using the deep immunoSEQ assay. Extracted genomic DNA from each cell subset was spread evenly across all wells of several immunoSEQ 96-well plates, with each plate serving as a replicate. For sorted subsets, around 0.2 ug of genomic DNA, equivalent to about 30,000 T cell genomes, went into each replicate PCR. The purified libraries were quantified using a Qubit 3.0 fluorometer, sized with a Bioanalyzer 2100, and then quantified again using the KAPA Library Quantification kit. Each immunoSEQ 96-well plate was sequenced on its own single-read 150-cycle Illumina NextSeq 550 flow cell. The authors' analysis ran thus. Because the immunoSEQ output held only junctional sequences and lacked quality scores, the filtering could not match the filtering applied to full-length reads. To assign V/J genes and CDR3, sequences were annotated using PyIR, a Python wrapper for IgBLAST v1.9, with IMGT germline references. Reads were filtered out if the reads had weak V/J assignments (E-value above 1e-6), no CDR3, stop codons, out-of-frame junctions, or ambiguous translated residues. V3J clonotypes were defined as sequences sharing an identical inferred V gene, J gene, and CDR3 amino acid sequence. Percentage overlap between repertoires was calculated by dividing the number of shared unique clonotypes by the size of the smaller repertoire. Three approaches were used to assess repertoire richness: RTK rarefaction, the Chao1 estimator, and Recon v2.1 estimates of unobserved clonotypes. For all TCRbeta clonotypes obtained by the gDNA method from a few donors, generation probabilities were computed with OLGA. TCRdb stores this immuneACCESS table with in-frame sequences only. Part of the clones is absent; in the studies checked, under half of the shortfall reflects unresolved V genes, and no reason is known for the rest. D and trimming were read from the DNA, whereas the V and J calls and clone size are those reported in that table. The sample records about 600,000 clones, 97% of which are singletons. Around 0.058% of the sample comes from the top ten.

In the germline V gene, CDR1 corresponds to SGHRS and CDR2 to YFSETQ. The CDR3 contains 14 residues, cysteine and phenylalanine counted. The only DNA kept is the CDR3, 42 bases in frame from the first base. From V the trimming removes 3 bases and from J it removes 5 bases, while the gene matches leave 7 bases of the junction unaccounted for. As regards this clone: It lacks a known antigen. One base away there is no much larger clone; base qualities are not given.

Rearrangement joined TRBV5-1 to TRBJ2-5, and TRBD2 aligns with 7 junction nucleotides. Sequenced material: naive CD4+ T cells sorted from blood. Interpreted using the paper, the cell subset or site label stands for: CD45RA+ positively selected. The TCR sequence derives from a woman in her twenties or thirties in good health. The DNA sequence is TGCGCCAGCAGCTCTCAAGCGGGGCGCGAGACCCAGTACTTC. It specifies CASSSQAGRETQYF.